These T cell receptor beta chains were read from a single sample in a study of CD8 T cells in Susac syndrome. TCRdb re-analysed the immunoSEQ multiplex PCR reads in MiXCR, keeping a single row per CDR3 protein. The top ten clones hold over 0.1% of a sample with roughly 130,000 distinct CDR3 sequences, 90% to 95% of them seen once. The sequencing input was CD4+ T cells from PBMCs. The source of these receptors is a human donor with multiple sclerosis. Both conserved end residues are part of each CDR3. A D gene is named only where the DNA matches it firmly. The size field is filled for only some rows; it gives once, few, many or a size class.

d_gene | j_gene | abundance | v_gene | CDR3nt | CDR3aa
TRBD1 | TRBJ1-2 | - | TRBV2 | TGTGCCAGCCATCCAGCCGGCGGGGACAGGGGGCAAGGCTATGGCTACACCTTC | CASHPAGGDRGQGYGYTF
- | TRBJ1-1 | - | TRBV7-2 | TGTGCCAGCAGCTTGTTGACAGCGATGAACACTGAAGCTTTCTTT | CASSLLTAMNTEAFF
- | TRBJ2-5 | - | TRBV7-9 | TGTGCCAGCAGCCTAGAGGGGGCCCAGTACTTC | CASSLEGAQYF
- | TRBJ1-2 | - | TRBV6-5 | TGTGCCAGCAGGAAACAGGGTTTCGGCTATGGCTACACCTTC | CASRKQGFGYGYTF
TRBD1 | TRBJ1-1 | - | TRBV28 | TGTGCCAGCAGTTTACTTGACAGGGAGACTGAAGCTTTCTTT | CASSLLDRETEAFF
- | TRBJ2-2 | - | TRBV3-1 | TGTGCCAGCAGCCAAACTAGAATCGACGGGGAGCTGTTTTTT | CASSQTRIDGELFF
TRBD1 | TRBJ2-3 | - | TRBV20-1 | TGCAGTGCTTGCCAGGGACAGGGGGTCTCGAAGGGCACAGATACGCAGTATTTT | CSACQGQGVSKGTDTQYF
TRBD1 | TRBJ2-3 | once | TRBV5-4 | TGTGCCAGCAGGAGGGACAGGGGCACAGATACGCAGTATTTT | CASRRDRGTDTQYF
- | TRBJ2-7 | - | TRBV30 | TGTGCCTGGACGGATTCCTACGAGCAGTACTTC | CAWTDSYEQYF
- | TRBJ2-1 | - | TRBV6-1 | TGTGCCGGGAGAAGCGGGTCCCACAATGAGCAGTTCTTC | CAGRSGSHNEQFF
- | TRBJ2-3 | - | TRBV5-1 | TGCGCCAGCAGCTCAGGGGATCACACAGATACGCAGTATTTT | CASSSGDHTDTQYF
- | TRBJ2-7 | - | TRBV28 | TGTGCCAGCACGAGGGCAGGGGCCCACGAGCAGTACTTC | CASTRAGAHEQYF
- | TRBJ2-3 | - | TRBV14 | TGTGCCAGCAGCCAATACGGGGTCAATACGCAGTATTTT | CASSQYGVNTQYF
- | TRBJ1-1 | - | TRBV7-9 | TGTGCCAGCAGCCCGGCGGGGCTACCGAACACTGAAGCTTTCTTT | CASSPAGLPNTEAFF
TRBD1 | TRBJ1-1 | - | TRBV29-1 | TGCAGCGTTCGACAGGGGAACACTGAAGCTTTCTTT | CSVRQGNTEAFF
- | TRBJ1-4 | - | TRBV7-8 | TGTGCCAGCAGCTTATGGCAGGGGACTAATGAAAAACTGTTTTTT | CASSLWQGTNEKLFF
- | TRBJ1-1 | - | TRBV12-3/TRBV12-4 | TGTGCCAGCAGCCCCCGGGGGAAGAACACTGAAGCTTTCTTT | CASSPRGKNTEAFF
TRBD1 | TRBJ1-1 | - | TRBV29-1 | TGCAGCGCTGGGGGGCGACAGGGTAACACTGAAGCTTTCTTT | CSAGGRQGNTEAFF
- | TRBJ2-7 | - | TRBV30 | TGTGCCAGCGGGTCCGGGTGGCAGTACTTC | CASGSGWQYF
TRBD1 | TRBJ1-1 | once | TRBV20-1 | TGCAGTGCCCCGGGACAGCAGAACACTGAAGCTTTCTTT | CSAPGQQNTEAFF
- | TRBJ2-3 | - | TRBV29-1 | TGCAGCATCCGGGGCACAGATACGCAGTATTTT | CSIRGTDTQYF
- | TRBJ1-2 | - | TRBV30 | TGTGCCTGGGTTGGAAGGTACTATGGCTACACCTTC | CAWVGRYYGYTF
- | TRBJ1-5 | - | TRBV2 | TGTGCCAGCCAGGACAGTAGCAATCAGCCCCAGCATTTT | CASQDSSNQPQHF
- | TRBJ2-6 | - | TRBV29-1 | TGCAGCGTTGATGTGGGCTCTGGGGCCAACGTCCTGACTTTC | CSVDVGSGANVLTF